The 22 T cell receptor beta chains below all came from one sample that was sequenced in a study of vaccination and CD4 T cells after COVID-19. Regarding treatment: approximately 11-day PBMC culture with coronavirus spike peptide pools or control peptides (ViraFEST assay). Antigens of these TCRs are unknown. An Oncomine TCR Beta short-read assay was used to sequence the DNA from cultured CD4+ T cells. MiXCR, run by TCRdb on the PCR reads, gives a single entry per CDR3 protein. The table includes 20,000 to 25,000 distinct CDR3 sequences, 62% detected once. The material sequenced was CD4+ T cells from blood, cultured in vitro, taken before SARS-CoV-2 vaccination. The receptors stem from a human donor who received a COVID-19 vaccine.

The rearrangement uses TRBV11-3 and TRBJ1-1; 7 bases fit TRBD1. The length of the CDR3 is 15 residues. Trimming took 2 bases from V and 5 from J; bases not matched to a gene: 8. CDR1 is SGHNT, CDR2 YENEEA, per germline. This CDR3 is CASSLKRQGGTEAFF. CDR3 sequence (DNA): TGTGCCAGCAGCTTAAAGAGACAGGGAGGAACTGAAGCTTTCTTT. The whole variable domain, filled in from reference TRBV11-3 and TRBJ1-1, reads EAGVVQSPRYKIIEKKQPVAFWCNPISGHNTLYWYLQNLGQGPELLIRYENEEAVDDSQLPKDRFSAERLKGVDSTLKIQPAELGDSAVYLCASSLKRQGGTEAFFGQGTRLTVV.

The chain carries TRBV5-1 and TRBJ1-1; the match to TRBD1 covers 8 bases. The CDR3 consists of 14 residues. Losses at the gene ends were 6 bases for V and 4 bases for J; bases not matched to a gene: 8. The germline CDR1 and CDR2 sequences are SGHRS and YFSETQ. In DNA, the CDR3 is TGCGCCAGCACCCCCGCAGGGGGCGGCACTGAAGCTTTCTTT. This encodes CASTPAGGGTEAFF.

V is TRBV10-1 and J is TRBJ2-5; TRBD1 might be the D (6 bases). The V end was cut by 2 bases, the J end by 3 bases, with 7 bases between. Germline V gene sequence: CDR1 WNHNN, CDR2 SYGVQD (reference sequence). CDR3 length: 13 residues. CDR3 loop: CASSENREETQYF. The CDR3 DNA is TGCGCCAGCAGTGAGAACAGGGAAGAGACCCAGTACTTC.

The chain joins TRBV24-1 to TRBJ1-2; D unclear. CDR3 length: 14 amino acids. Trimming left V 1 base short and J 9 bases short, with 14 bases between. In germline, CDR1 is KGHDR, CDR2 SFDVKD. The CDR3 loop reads CATSDLKKLRSYTF. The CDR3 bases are TGTGCCACCAGTGATTTAAAGAAACTGCGAAGCTACACCTTC.

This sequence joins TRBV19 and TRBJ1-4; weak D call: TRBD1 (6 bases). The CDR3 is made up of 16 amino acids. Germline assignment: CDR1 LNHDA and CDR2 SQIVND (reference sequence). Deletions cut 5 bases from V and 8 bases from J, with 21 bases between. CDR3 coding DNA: TGTGCCAGTAGTTCACTCCAGGGGACACTTGGGGAAAAACTGTTTTTT. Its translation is CASSSLQGTLGEKLFF.

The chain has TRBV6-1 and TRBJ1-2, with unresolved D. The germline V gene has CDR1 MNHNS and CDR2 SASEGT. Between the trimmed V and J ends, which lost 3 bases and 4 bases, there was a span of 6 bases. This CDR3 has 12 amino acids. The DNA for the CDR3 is TGTGCCAGCAGTGACGTGGGCTATGGCTACACCTTC. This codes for CASSDVGYGYTF.

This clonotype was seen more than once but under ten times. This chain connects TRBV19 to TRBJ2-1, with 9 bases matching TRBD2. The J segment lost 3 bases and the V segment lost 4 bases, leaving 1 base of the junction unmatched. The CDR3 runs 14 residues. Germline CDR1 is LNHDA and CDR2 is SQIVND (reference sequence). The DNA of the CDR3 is TGTGCCAGTAGTAGCGGGGGGGACTACAATGAGCAGTTCTTC. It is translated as CASSSGGDYNEQFF.

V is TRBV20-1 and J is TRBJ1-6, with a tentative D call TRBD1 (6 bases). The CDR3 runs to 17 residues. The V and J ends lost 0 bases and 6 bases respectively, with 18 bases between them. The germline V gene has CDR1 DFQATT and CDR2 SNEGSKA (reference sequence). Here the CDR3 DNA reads TGCAGTGCTAGAGATTGGGCAGAGGGGGACGGTAATTCACCCCTCCACTTT. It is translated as CSARDWAEGDGNSPLHF.

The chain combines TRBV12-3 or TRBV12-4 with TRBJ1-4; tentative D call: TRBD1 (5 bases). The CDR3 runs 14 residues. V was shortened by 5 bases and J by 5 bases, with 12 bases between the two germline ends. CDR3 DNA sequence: TGTGCCAGCAGTCAGACGCAGGGAAATGAAAAACTGTTTTTT. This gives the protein CASSQTQGNEKLFF.

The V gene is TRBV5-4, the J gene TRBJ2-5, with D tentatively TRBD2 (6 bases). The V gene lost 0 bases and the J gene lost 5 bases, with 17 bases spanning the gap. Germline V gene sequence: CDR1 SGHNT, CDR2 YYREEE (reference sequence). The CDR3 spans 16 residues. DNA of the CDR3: TGTGCCAGCAGCTTGGTCGGCATGGCCGCGGGGGAGACCCAGTACTTC. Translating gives CASSLVGMAAGETQYF.

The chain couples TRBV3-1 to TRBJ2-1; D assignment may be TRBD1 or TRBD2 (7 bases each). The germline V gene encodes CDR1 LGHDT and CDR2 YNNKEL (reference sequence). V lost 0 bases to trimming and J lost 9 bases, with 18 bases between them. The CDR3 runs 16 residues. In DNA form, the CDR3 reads TGTGCCAGCAGCCAAGAGGCGGGGACCAGGGGGGGTGAGCAGTTCTTC. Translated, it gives CASSQEAGTRGGEQFF.

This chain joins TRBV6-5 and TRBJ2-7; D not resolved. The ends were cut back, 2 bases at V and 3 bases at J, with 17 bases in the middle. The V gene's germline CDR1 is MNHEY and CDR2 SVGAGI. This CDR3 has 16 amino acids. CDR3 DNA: TGTGCCAGCAGTTACGGGTACGAACCGTCTATCTACGAGCAGTACTTC. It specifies CASSYGYEPSIYEQYF.

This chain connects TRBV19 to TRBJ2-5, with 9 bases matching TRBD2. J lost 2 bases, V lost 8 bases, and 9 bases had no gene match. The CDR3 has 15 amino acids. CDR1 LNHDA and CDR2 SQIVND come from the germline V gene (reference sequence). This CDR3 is CASSQRGVSQETQYF. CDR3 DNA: TGTGCCAGTTCCCAGCGGGGGGTATCACAAGAGACCCAGTACTTC.

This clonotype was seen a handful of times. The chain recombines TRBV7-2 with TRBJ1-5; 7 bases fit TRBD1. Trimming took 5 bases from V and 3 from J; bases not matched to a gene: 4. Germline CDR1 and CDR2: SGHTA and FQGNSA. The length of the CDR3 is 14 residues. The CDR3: CASSQGQINQPQHF. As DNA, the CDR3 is TGTGCCAGCAGCCAGGGACAGATCAATCAGCCCCAGCATTTT.

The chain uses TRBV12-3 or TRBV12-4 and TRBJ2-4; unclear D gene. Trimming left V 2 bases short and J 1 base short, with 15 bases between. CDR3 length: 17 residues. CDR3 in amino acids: CASSLQSSSTAKNIQYF. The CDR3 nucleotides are TGTGCCAGCAGTTTACAGTCGTCGAGTACGGCCAAAAACATTCAGTACTTC.

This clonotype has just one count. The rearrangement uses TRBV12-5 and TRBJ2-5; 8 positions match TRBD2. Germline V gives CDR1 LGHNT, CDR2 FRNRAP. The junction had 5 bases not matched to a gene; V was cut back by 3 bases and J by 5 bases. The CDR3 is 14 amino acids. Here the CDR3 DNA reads TGTGCTAGTGGTTTTTCCGGGAGGGGGGAGACCCAGTACTTC. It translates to CASGFSGRGETQYF.

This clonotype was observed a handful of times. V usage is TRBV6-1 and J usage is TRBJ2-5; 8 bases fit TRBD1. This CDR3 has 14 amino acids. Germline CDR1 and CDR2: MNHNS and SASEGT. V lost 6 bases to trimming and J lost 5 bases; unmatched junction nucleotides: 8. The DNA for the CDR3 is TGTGCCAGCAGAATGAGGACAGGGCCGGAGACCCAGTACTTC. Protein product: CASRMRTGPETQYF.

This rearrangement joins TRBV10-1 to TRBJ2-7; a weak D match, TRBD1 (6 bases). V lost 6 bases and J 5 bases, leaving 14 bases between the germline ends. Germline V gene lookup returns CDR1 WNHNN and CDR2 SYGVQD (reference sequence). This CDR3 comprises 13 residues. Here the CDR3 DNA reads TGCGCCAGCAGAGCTACAGGGAGCGACGAGCAGTACTTC. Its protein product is CASRATGSDEQYF.

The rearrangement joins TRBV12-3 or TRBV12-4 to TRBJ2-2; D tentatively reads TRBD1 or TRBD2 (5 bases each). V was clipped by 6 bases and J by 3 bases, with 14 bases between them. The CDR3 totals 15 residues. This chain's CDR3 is CASSAGLGHTGELFF. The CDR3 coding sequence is TGTGCCAGCAGCGCGGGCCTGGGGCACACCGGGGAGCTGTTTTTT.

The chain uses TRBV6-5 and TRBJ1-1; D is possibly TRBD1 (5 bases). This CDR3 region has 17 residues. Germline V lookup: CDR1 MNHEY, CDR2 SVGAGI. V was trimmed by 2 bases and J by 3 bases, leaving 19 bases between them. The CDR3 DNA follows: TGTGCCAGCAGTTACGTAAGGTTTGGGGGTAGGGACACTGAAGCTTTCTTT. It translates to CASSYVRFGGRDTEAFF.

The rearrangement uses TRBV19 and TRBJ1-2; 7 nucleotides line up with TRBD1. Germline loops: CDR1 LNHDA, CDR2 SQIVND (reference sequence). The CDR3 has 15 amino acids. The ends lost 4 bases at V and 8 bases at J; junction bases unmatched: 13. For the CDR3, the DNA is TGTGCCAGTAGTAGGGGACAGAAAACTTATCAGGGCTACACCTTC. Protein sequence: CASSRGQKTYQGYTF.

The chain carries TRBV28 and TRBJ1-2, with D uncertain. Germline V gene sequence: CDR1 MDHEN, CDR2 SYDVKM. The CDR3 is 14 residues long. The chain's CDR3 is CAIRGTRAFYGYTF. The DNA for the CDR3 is TGTGCTATTCGCGGAACCCGTGCCTTCTATGGCTACACCTTC.